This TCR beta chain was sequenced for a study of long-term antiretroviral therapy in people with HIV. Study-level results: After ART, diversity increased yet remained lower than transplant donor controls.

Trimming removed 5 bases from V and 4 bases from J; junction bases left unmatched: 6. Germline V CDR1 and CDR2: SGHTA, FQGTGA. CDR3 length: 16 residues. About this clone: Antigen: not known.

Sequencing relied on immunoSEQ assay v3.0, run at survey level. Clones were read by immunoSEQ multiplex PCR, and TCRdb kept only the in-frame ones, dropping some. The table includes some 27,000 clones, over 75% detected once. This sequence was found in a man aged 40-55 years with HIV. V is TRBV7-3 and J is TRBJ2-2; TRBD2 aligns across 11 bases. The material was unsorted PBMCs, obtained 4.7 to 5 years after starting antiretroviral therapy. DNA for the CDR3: TGTGCCAGCAGCGAGACTAGCGGGACTCTCACCGGGGAGCTGTTTTTT. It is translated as CASSETSGTLTGELFF.